The 9 T cell receptor beta chains given below trace back to one sample, sequenced in a study of CXCR3-negative and CXCR3-positive naive CD8 T cells. General study results and limits: TRB CDR3s were more hydrophobic in CXCR3-positive than in CXCR3-negative naive cells.

5' RACE that incorporated UMI labels was used to prepare the TRB cDNA libraries. TCRdb reprocessed the 5' RACE reads, keeping one entry per CDR3 protein, no DNA. The sample spans about 120,000 distinct CDR3 sequences; the ten largest clones claim roughly 0.6%. Antigens of these TCRs are unknown. Material for sequencing was naive CXCR3+ CD8+ T cells from blood. Subset of the sample: CD45RO-CCR7+CD27+CD95- naive CD8+ T cells expressing CXCR3 (TNR3+). These receptor sequences come from a human donor in good health. Some clones in this sample may be carry-over from other donors' samples.

J is TRBJ1-6 and V is TRBV5-5. The CDR3 runs 12 residues. CDR1 and CDR2 (germline): SGHKS, YYEKEE (reference sequence). The CDR3 spells CASSLGEGPLHF. Combining the CDR3 with reference TRBV5-5 and TRBJ1-6 gives the whole variable domain DAGVTQSPTHLIKTRGQQVTLRCSPISGHKSVSWYQQVLGQGPQFIFQYYEKEERGRGNFPDRFSARQFPNYSSELNVNALLLGDSALYLCASSLGEGPLHFGNGTRLTVT.

The chain joins TRBV12-3 or TRBV12-4 to TRBJ1-2; TCRdb's assignment of TRBD1 cannot be checked, as there is no DNA. The length of the CDR3 is 17 residues. The CDR3 loop reads CASLPRSRGPGVYGYTF.

V is TRBV12-3 or TRBV12-4 and J is TRBJ2-1; TCRdb calls TRBD2, which cannot be checked without DNA. This CDR3 comprises 15 residues. The CDR3 region is CASSPSLGSGNEQFF.

This CDR3 is CASSSLGTGNTEAFF. This chain connects TRBV7-9 to TRBJ1-1; lacking DNA, the TRBD1 call made by TCRdb goes unchecked. Germline V lookup: CDR1 SEHNR, CDR2 FQNEAQ (reference sequence). CDR3 length: 15 residues.

This rearrangement joins TRBV10-3 to TRBJ2-3; TCRdb names TRBD1, which stays unverified in the absence of DNA. The germline gives CDR1 ENHRY, CDR2 SYGVKD. The CDR3 is made up of 14 amino acids. The chain's CDR3 is CAISESGGADTQYF.

This chain joins TRBV7-9 and TRBJ2-7. The CDR3 extends over 11 amino acids. Germline lookup yields CDR1 SEHNR and CDR2 FQNEAQ (reference sequence). The CDR3 loop is CASSSIHEQYF.

The V call is TRBV30, the J call TRBJ2-1; TCRdb indicates TRBD1, and absent DNA this call remains unverified. This CDR3 region has 14 residues. Germline CDR1 reads GTSNPN; CDR2 reads SVGIG (reference sequence). CDR3 in amino acids: CAWSTGQGFNEQFF.

The genes are TRBV30 and TRBJ1-3; TCRdb lists TRBD1, though no DNA is available to test this call. Germline V gives CDR1 GTSNPN, CDR2 SVGIG (reference sequence). CDR3 length: 14 amino acids. The CDR3 loop is CAGQGTTSGNTIYF.

This chain uses TRBV29-1 with TRBJ2-2; the TRBD2 assignment by TCRdb is unverifiable without DNA. The germline gives CDR1 SQVTM, CDR2 ANQGSEA. The CDR3 consists of 13 residues. The CDR3 reads CSATGGLSGELFF.